The TCR beta chain under discussion was sequenced for a study of T cells in Graves' hyperthyroidism and ophthalmopathy. Study outcomes and limitations: Ophthalmopathy, which appeared later, was predicted by the model a median 6.5 months before onset.

Amplified TCR beta CDR3 regions derived from RNA transcripts. Initially, a first-round RT-PCR of the TCR CDR3 employed the HTBI primer set. TCRdb re-called the multiplex PCR reads through MiXCR, storing one row per CDR3 protein. The sample yields approximately 420,000 distinct CDR3 sequences, approximately 15% seen once. Uncontrolled infection, other autoimmune disease, pregnancy or lactation led to exclusion. There are many counts of this clonotype. Its antigen is as yet unknown. The ends were cut back, 7 bases at V and 1 base at J, with 13 bases in the middle. This CDR3 comprises 15 residues. The source is a woman in her twenties or thirties with Graves' hyperthyroidism. The sample comprised blood. This chain joins TRBV12-3 or TRBV12-4 and TRBJ2-2; possibly TRBD2 for D (5 bases). The CDR3 nucleotides are TGTGCCAGCACCCCCGGACTTCAGAACACCGGGGAGCTGTTTTTT. Translated, it gives CASTPGLQNTGELFF.